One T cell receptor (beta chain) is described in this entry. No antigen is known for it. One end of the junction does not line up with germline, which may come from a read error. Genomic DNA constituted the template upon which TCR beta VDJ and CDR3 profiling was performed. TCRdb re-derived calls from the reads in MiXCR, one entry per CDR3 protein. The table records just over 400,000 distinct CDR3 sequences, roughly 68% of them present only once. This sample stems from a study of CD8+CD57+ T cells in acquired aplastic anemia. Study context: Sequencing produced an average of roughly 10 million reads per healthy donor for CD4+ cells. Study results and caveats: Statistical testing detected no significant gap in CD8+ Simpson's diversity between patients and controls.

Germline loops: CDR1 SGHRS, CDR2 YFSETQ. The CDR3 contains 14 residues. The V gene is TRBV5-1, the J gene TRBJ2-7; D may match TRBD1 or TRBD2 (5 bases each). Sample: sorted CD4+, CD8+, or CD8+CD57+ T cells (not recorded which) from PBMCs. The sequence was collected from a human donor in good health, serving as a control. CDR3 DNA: TGCGCCAGCACCAATGACGGGGCCTCCGACGAGCAGTACTTC. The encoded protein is CASTNDGASDEQYF.